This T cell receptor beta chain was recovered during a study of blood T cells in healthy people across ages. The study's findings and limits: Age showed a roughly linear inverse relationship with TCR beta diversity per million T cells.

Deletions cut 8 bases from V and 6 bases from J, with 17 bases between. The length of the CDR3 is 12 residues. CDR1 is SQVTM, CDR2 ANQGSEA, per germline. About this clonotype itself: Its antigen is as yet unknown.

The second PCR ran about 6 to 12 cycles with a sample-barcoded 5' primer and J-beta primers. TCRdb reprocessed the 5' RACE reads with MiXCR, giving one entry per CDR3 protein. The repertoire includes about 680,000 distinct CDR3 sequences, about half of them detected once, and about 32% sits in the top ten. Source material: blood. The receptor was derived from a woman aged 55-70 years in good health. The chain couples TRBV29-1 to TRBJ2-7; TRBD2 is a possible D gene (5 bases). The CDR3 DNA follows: TGCAGCATCTGGACTCCCCCGGCCGAGCAGTACTTC. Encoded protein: CSIWTPPAEQYF.